The rows below give T cell receptor beta chains drawn from one sample of a study of blood T cell repertoires in COVID-19. This table comes from immunoSEQ multiplex PCR, and its TCRdb copy is limited to in-frame clones, with some not included. The data hold under 50,000 clones, with 60% to 80% observed a single time. Sample: peripheral blood. Receptors were obtained from a human donor with active or convalescent COVID-19. The donor label of this sample is uncertain. Each CDR3 is given with its conserved first and last residue. D genes are given only for firm matches. For some rows the clone size is stated as once, few or many, or as a class when expanded; others skip it.

>NA|TRBJ2-2|TRBD2|TRBV11-2
CASSLSVAGAGTGELFF
TGTGCCAGCAGCCTGTCGGTAGCGGGAGCAGGCACCGGGGAGCTGTTTTTT
>NA|TRBJ2-7|NA|TRBV10-2
CASSASAVEQYF
TGCGCCAGCAGTGCCAGTGCAGTCGAGCAGTACTTC
>once|TRBJ2-7|TRBD1|TRBV6-5
CASSVGQGAYEQYF
TGTGCCAGCAGCGTTGGACAGGGGGCCTACGAGCAGTACTTC
>NA|TRBJ2-5|NA|TRBV5-8
CASSPPGQETQYF
TGTGCCAGCAGCCCCCCGGGGCAAGAGACCCAGTACTTC
>NA|TRBJ2-7|NA|TRBV30
CAWSVPGDFGYEQYF
TGTGCCTGGAGTGTACCGGGGGACTTTGGCTACGAGCAGTACTTC
>NA|TRBJ2-7|NA|TRBV4-2
CASSQERGFYEQYF
TGTGCCAGCAGCCAAGAGAGAGGGTTCTACGAGCAGTACTTC
>NA|TRBJ1-3|NA|TRBV24-1
CATQSPGNTIYF
TGTGCCACTCAGTCCCCTGGAAACACCATATATTTT
>NA|TRBJ2-3|TRBD1|TRBV7-7
CASSLGTGEIDTQYF
TGTGCCAGCAGCCTTGGGACAGGGGAAATAGATACGCAGTATTTT
>NA|TRBJ2-3|TRBD2|TRBV4-1
CASSHTAGASQDTQYF
TGCGCCAGCAGCCACACAGCGGGAGCCTCCCAAGATACGCAGTATTTT
>once|TRBJ1-2|NA|TRBV11-2
CASSLGTGNYGYTF
TGTGCCAGCAGCTTAGGAACAGGGAACTATGGCTACACCTTC
>NA|TRBJ1-4|NA|TRBV30
CAWSVWAQGGEKLFF
TGTGCCTGGAGTGTATGGGCACAGGGCGGGGAAAAACTGTTTTTT
>NA|TRBJ2-3|NA|TRBV28
CASTRGESTDTQYF
TGTGCCAGCACCCGCGGCGAAAGCACAGATACGCAGTATTTT
>few|TRBJ2-1|NA|TRBV24-1
CATRRQVNEQFF
TGTGCCACCCGGCGACAGGTGAATGAGCAGTTCTTC
>NA|TRBJ2-7|NA|TRBV6-5
CASSYRDIHEQYF
TGTGCCAGCAGCTACCGGGACATCCACGAGCAGTACTTC
>NA|TRBJ1-2|TRBD1|TRBV11-3
CASMDRAGYGYTF
TGTGCCAGCATGGACAGGGCTGGTTATGGCTACACCTTC
>NA|TRBJ1-2|NA|TRBV30
CAWRMTVNYGYTF
TGTGCCTGGAGGATGACAGTCAACTATGGCTACACCTTC
>NA|TRBJ2-3|NA|TRBV9
CASSVRGGGPGDTQYF
TGTGCCAGCAGCGTGAGGGGAGGGGGACCGGGAGATACGCAGTATTTT
>NA|TRBJ1-2|NA|TRBV30
CAWSVSWRAGYTF
TGTGCCTGGAGTGTAAGCTGGAGGGCTGGCTACACCTTC
>few|TRBJ2-1|NA|TRBV19
CASSQANEQFF
TGTGCCAGTAGCCAAGCCAATGAGCAGTTCTTC
>few|TRBJ2-7|NA|TRBV27
CASSSNGGTGYEQYF
TGTGCCAGCAGTTCTAACGGCGGAACGGGCTACGAGCAGTACTTC
>few|TRBJ2-3|NA|TRBV19
CATGWQGGGGTQYF
TGTGCCACCGGATGGCAGGGAGGGGGTGGAACGCAGTATTTT
>NA|TRBJ2-7|TRBD2|TRBV7-2
CASSLTRAGGPYEQYF
TGTGCCAGCAGCTTAACTAGGGCGGGAGGGCCCTACGAGCAGTACTTC
>NA|TRBJ1-5|NA|TRBV7-2
CASRLGGEPQHF
TGTGCCAGCAGACTTGGGGGCGAGCCCCAGCATTTT
>once|TRBJ2-5|TRBD1|TRBV4-1
CASSHEGGRGIETQYF
TGCGCCAGCAGCCACGAAGGGGGCAGGGGGATCGAGACCCAGTACTTC
>NA|TRBJ2-3|NA|TRBV5-4
CASSLNGGQSTQYF
TGTGCCAGCAGCTTAAACGGGGGTCAGAGTACGCAGTATTTT
>NA|TRBJ1-2|TRBD1|TRBV12-3/TRBV12-4
CASSGTGNYGYTF
TGTGCCAGCAGTGGGACAGGGAACTATGGCTACACCTTC
>NA|TRBJ2-1|NA|TRBV7-8
CASSSSDSPLNEQFF
TGTGCCAGCAGCTCGTCAGACTCCCCTTTGAATGAGCAGTTCTTC
>NA|TRBJ1-1|NA|TRBV4-1
CASSQVGDTEAFF
TGCGCCAGCAGCCAAGTAGGGGACACTGAAGCTTTCTTT